This T cell receptor (beta chain) was documented in a study of CD8+CD57+ T cells in acquired aplastic anemia. At the level of the study: The DNA of sorted CD4+ and CD8+ cells averaged roughly 3.2 ug. Study outcomes and limitations: Approximately 30 CD8+ CDR3 sequences were shared between patients and controls.

Germline V gene lookup returns CDR1 SGHVS and CDR2 FQNEAQ. The CDR3 has 14 residues. For sequencing, patients were chosen who had shown expansion of CD8+CD57+ cells by flow cytometry. Each patient carried a diagnosis of severe acquired aplastic anemia. None of the patients had been given any therapy when their blood was sampled. TCR beta VDJ combinations and CDR3 sequences were profiled from genomic DNA. TCRdb passed the reads through MiXCR, listing each CDR3 protein once. The sample holds 150,000 to 180,000 distinct CDR3 sequences, 40% to 65% seen once. Regarding this clonotype: Its antigen remains unidentified. Compared with germline, one end of the junction differs, possibly owing to a read error.

Sample: sorted CD4+, CD8+, or CD8+CD57+ T cells (not recorded which) from PBMCs. The chain uses TRBV7-8 and TRBJ1-4; 9 positions agree with TRBD1. The receptor was isolated from a human donor with aplastic anemia. CDR3 residues: CASGTGGLRERLFF. CDR3 bases: TGTGCCAGCGGAACAGGGGGCTTGCGGGAAAGACTGTTTTTT.